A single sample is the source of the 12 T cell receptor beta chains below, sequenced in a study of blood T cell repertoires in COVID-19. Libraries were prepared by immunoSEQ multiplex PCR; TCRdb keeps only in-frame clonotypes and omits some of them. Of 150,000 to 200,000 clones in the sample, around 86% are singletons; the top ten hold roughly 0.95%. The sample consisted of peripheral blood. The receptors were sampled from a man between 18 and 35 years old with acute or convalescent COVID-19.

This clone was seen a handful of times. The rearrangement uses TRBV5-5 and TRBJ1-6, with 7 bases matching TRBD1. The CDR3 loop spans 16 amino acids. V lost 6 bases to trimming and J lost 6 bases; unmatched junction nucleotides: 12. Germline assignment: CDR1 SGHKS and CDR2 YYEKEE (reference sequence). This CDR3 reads CASIHTSGTANSPLHF. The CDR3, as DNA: TGTGCCAGCATCCATACCTCCGGGACAGCTAATTCACCCCTCCACTTT.

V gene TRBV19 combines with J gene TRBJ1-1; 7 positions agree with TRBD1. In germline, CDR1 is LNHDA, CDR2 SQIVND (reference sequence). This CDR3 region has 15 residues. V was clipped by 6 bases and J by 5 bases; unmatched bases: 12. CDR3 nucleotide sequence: TGTGCCAGTAGAAAGGCCGGACAGGATGTGACTGAAGCTTTCTTT. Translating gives CASRKAGQDVTEAFF.

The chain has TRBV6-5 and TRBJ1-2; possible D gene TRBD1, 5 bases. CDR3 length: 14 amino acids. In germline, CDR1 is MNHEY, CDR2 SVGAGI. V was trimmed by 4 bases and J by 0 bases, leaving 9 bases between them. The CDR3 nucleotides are TGTGCCAGCAGTTTCGACAGAGCTAACTATGGCTACACCTTC. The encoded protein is CASSFDRANYGYTF.

The DNA of the CDR3 is TGTGCCAGCAGCCAAGTAGGTCAGGGGGCTCGTGAAAAACTGTTTTTT. Translating it yields CASSQVGQGAREKLFF. V is TRBV3-1 (or the pseudogene TRBV3-2) and J is TRBJ1-4; TRBD1 agrees at 8 bases. J gave up 7 bases and V 1 base, and 8 bases lay outside the gene matches. The germline V gene encodes CDR1 LGHDT and CDR2 YNNKEL (reference sequence). This CDR3 comprises 16 residues.

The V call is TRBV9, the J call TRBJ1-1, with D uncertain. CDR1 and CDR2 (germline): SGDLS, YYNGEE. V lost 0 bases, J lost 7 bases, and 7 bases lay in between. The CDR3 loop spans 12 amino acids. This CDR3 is CASSVVGDEAFF. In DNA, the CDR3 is TGTGCCAGCAGCGTAGTCGGGGATGAAGCTTTCTTT.

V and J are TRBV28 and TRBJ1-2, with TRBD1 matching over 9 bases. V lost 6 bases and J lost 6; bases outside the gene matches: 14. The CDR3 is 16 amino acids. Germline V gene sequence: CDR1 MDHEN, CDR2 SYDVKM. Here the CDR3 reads CASRVTGGIFLDGYTF. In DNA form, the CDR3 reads TGTGCCAGCAGAGTCACAGGGGGCATATTCTTAGATGGCTACACCTTC.

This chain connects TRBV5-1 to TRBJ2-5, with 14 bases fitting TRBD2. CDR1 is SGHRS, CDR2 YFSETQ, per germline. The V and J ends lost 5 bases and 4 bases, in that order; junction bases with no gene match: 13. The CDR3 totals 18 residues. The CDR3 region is CASSSGTSGGLVGETQYF. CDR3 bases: TGCGCCAGCAGTTCCGGGACTAGCGGGGGCCTCGTGGGAGAGACCCAGTACTTC.

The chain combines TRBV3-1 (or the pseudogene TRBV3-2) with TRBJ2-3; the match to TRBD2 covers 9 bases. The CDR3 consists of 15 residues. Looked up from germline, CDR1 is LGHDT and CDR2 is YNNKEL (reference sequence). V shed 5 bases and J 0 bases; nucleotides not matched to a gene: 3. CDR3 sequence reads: CASSETSGSTDTQYF. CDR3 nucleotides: TGTGCCAGCAGCGAGACTAGCGGAAGCACAGATACGCAGTATTTT.

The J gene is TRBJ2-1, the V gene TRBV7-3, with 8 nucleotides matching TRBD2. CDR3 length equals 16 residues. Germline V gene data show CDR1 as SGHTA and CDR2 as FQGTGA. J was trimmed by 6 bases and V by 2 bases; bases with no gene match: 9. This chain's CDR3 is CASSLGSGGILNEQFF. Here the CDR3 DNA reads TGTGCCAGCAGCTTAGGGAGCGGGGGAATTCTCAATGAGCAGTTCTTC.

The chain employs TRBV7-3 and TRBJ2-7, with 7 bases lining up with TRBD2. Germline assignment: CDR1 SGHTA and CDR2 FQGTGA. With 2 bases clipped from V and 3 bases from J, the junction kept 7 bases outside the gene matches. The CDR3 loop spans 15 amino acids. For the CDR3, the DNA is TGTGCCAGCAGCTTATTCGGGGGGTTTGGCTACGAGCAGTACTTC. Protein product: CASSLFGGFGYEQYF.

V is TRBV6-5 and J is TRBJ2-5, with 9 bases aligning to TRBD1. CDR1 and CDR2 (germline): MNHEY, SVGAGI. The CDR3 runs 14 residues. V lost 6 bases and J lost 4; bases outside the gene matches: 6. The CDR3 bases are TGTGCCAGCAGCCGCGACAGGGGGGGAGAGACCCAGTACTTC. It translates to CASSRDRGGETQYF.

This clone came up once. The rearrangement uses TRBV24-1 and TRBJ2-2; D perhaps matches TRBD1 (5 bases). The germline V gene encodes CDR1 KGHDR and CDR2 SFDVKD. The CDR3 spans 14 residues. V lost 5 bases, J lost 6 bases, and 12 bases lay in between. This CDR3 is CATSASGLAGELFF. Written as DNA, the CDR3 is TGTGCCACCAGTGCGTCAGGGTTAGCCGGGGAGCTGTTTTTT.